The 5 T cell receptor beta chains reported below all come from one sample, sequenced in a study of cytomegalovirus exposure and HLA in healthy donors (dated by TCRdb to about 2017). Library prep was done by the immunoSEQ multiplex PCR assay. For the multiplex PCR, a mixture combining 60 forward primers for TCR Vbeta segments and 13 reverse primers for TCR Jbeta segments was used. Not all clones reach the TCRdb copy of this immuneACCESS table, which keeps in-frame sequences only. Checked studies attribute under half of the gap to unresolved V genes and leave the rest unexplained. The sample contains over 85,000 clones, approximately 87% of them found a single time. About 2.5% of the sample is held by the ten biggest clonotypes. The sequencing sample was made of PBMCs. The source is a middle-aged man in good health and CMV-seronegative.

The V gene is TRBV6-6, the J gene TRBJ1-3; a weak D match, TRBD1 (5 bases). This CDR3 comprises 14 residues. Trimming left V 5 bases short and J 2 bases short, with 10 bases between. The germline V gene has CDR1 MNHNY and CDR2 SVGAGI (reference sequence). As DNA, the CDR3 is TGTGCCAGCAGTCACATGACAGCTGGAAACACCATATATTTT. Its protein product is CASSHMTAGNTIYF.

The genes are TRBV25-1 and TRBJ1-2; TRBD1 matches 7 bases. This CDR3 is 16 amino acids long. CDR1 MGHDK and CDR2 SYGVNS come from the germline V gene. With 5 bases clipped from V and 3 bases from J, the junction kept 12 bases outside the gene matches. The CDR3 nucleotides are TGTGCCAGCAGTCCATCAGGGGGGACGGGCCACTATGGCTACACCTTC. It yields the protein CASSPSGGTGHYGYTF.

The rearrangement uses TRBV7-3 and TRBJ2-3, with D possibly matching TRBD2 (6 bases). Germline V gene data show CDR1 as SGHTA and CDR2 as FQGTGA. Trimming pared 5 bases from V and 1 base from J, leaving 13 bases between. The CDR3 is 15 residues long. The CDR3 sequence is CASSPPGVGTDTQYF. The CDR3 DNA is TGTGCCAGCAGCCCCCCGGGAGTAGGCACAGATACGCAGTATTTT.

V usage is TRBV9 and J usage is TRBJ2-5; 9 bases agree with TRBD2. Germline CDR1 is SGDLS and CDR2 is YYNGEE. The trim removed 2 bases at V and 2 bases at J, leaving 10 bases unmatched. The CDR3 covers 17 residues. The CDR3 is CASSVGAAGGKQETQYF. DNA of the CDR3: TGTGCCAGCAGCGTTGGGGCGGCGGGGGGGAAACAAGAGACCCAGTACTTC.

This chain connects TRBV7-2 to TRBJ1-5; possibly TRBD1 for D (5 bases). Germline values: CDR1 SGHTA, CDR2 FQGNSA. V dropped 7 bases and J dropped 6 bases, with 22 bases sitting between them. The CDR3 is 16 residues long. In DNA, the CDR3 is TGTGCCAGCAACCAAGGGAACCCAGGGCTGGCTCAGCCCCAGCATTTT. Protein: CASNQGNPGLAQPQHF.